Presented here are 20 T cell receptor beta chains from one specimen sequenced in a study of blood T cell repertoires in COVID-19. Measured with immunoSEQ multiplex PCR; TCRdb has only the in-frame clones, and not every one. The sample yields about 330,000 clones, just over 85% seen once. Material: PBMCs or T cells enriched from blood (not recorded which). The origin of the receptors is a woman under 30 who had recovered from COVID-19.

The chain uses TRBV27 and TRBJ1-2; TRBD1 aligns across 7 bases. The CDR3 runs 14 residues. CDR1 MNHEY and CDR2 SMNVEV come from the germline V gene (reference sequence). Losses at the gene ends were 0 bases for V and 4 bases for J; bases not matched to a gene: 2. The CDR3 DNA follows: TGTGCCAGCAGTTTATCTGGACAGGTCTATGGCTACACCTTC. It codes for CASSLSGQVYGYTF.

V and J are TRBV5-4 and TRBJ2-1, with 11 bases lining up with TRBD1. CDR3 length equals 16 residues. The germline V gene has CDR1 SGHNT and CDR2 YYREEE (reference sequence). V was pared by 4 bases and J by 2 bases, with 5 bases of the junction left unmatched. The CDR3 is CASSPPGQGAYNEQFF. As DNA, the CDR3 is TGTGCCAGCAGCCCTCCGGGACAGGGGGCCTACAATGAGCAGTTCTTC.

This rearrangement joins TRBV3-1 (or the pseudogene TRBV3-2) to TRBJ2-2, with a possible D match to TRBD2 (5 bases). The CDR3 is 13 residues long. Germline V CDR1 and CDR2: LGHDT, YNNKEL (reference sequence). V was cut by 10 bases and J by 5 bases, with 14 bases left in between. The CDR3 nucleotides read TGTGCCACGGGTTACGGGGAGACCGGGGAGCTGTTTTTT. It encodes CATGYGETGELFF.

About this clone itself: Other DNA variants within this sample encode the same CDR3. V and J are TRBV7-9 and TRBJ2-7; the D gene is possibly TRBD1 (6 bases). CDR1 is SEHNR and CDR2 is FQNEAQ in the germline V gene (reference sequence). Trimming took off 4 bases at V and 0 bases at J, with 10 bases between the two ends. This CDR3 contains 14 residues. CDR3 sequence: CASSSQGSSYEQYF. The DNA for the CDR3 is TGTGCCAGCAGCTCCCAGGGGAGCTCCTACGAGCAGTACTTC.

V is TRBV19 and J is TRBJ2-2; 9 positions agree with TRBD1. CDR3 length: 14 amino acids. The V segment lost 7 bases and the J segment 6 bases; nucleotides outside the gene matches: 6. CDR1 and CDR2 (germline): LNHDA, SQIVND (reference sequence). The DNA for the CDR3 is TGTGCCAGTAAGGGGGACAGGGTAGCCGGGGAGCTGTTTTTT. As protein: CASKGDRVAGELFF. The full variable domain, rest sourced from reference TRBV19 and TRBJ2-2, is DGGITQSPKYLFRKEGQNVTLSCEQNLNHDAMYWYRQDPGQGLRLIYYSQIVNDFQKGDIAEGYSVSREKKESFPLTVTSAQKNPTAFYLCASKGDRVAGELFFGEGSRLTVL.

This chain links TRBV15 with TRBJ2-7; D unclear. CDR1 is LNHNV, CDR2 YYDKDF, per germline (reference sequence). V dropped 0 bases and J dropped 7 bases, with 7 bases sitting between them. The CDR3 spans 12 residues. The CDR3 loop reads CATSRDGREQYF. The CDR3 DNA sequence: TGTGCCACCAGCAGAGATGGGCGAGAGCAGTACTTC.

CDR3 sequence: CASSFLGGQGNEKLFF. CDR3 DNA sequence: TGTGCCAGCAGCTTCCTGGGGGGACAGGGTAATGAAAAACTGTTTTTT. The V gene is TRBV5-6, the J gene TRBJ1-4, with 9 bases matching TRBD1. Germline V gene lookup returns CDR1 SGHDT and CDR2 YYEEEE. The CDR3 runs 16 residues. The ends lost 2 bases at V and 4 bases at J; junction bases unmatched: 6.

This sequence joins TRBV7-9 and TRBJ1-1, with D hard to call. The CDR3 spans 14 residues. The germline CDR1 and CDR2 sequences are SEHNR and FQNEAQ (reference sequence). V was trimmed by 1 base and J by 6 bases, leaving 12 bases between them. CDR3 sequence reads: CASSLETEGPEAFF. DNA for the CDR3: TGTGCCAGCAGCTTAGAGACGGAGGGCCCTGAAGCTTTCTTT.

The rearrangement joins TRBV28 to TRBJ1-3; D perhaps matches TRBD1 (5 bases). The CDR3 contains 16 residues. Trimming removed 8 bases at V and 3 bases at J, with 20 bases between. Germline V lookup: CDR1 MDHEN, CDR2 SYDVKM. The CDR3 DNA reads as TGTGCCAGCGGGTCCCCGGGGGGGGGTAGTGGAAACACCATATATTTT. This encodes CASGSPGGGSGNTIYF.

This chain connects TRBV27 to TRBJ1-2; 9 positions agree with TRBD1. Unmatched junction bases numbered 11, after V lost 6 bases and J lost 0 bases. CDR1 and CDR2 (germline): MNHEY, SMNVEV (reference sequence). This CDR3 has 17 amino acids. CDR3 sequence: CASSLNTRDRANYGYTF. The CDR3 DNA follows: TGTGCCAGCAGCCTAAATACCCGGGACAGGGCTAACTATGGCTACACCTTC.

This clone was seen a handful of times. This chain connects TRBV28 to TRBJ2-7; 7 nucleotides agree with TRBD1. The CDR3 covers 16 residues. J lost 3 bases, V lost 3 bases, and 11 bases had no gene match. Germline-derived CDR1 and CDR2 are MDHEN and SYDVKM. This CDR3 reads CASSFDLGQRYYEQYF. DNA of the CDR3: TGTGCCAGCAGTTTCGACTTGGGACAGCGATACTACGAGCAGTACTTC.

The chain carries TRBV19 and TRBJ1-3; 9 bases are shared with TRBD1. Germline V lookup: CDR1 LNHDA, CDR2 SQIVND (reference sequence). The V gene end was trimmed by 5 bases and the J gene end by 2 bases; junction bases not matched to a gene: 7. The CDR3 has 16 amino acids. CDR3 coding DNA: TGTGCCAGTAGTGCATCGACAGGGGGACCTGGAAACACCATATATTTT. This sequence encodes CASSASTGGPGNTIYF.

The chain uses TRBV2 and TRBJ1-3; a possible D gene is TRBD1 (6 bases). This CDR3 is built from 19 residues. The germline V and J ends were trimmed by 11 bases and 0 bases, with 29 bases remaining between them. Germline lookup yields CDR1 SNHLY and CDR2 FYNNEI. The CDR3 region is CAADAFRGDRPISGNTIYF. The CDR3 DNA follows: TGTGCCGCAGACGCGTTCAGGGGAGATCGACCAATCTCTGGAAACACCATATATTTT.

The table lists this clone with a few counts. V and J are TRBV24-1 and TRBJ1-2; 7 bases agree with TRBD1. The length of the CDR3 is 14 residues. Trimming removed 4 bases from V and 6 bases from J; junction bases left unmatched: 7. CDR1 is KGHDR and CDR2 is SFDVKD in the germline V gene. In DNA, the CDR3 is TGTGCCACCAGTGAGACAGGGCTGTATGATGGCTACACCTTC. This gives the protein CATSETGLYDGYTF.

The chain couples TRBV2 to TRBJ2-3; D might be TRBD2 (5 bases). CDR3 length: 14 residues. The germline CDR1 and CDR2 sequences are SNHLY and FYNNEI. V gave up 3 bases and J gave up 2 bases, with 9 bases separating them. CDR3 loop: CASSDRTYTDTQYF. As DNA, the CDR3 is TGTGCCAGCAGTGACAGGACTTACACAGATACGCAGTATTTT.

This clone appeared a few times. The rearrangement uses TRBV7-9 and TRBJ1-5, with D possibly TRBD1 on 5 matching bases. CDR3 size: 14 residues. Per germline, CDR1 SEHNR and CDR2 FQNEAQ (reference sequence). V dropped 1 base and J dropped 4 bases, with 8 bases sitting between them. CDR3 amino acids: CASSLGGGNQPQHF. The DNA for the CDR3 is TGTGCCAGCAGCTTAGGCGGGGGGAATCAGCCCCAGCATTTT.

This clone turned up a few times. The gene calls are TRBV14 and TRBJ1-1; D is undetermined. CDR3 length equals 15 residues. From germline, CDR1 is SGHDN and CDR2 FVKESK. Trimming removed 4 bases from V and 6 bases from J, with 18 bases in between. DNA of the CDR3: TGTGCCAGCAGCCCCCCGTTTGGCGGGTCGGCTGAAGCTTTCTTT. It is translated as CASSPPFGGSAEAFF.

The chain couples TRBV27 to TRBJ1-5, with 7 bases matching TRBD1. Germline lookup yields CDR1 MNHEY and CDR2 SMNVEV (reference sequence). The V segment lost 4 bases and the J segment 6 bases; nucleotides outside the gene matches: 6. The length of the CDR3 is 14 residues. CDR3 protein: CASSSRQGSQPQHF. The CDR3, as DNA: TGTGCCAGCAGTTCCCGACAGGGAAGTCAGCCCCAGCATTTT.

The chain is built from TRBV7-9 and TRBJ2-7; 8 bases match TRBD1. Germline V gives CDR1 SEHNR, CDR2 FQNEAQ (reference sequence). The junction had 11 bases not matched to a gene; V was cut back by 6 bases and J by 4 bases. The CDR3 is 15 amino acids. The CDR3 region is CASSTQGAIGYEQYF. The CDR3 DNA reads TGTGCCAGCAGTACTCAGGGGGCGATTGGATACGAGCAGTACTTC.

CDR3 region: CASSSQTGQAVTEAFF. For the CDR3, the DNA is TGTGCCAGCTCATCGCAGACAGGACAGGCCGTCACTGAAGCTTTCTTT. The chain recombines TRBV18 with TRBJ1-1, with 7 nucleotides matching TRBD1. V lost 5 bases to trimming and J lost 4 bases; unmatched junction nucleotides: 13. This CDR3 has 16 amino acids. Germline V CDR1 and CDR2: KGHSH, LQKENI.